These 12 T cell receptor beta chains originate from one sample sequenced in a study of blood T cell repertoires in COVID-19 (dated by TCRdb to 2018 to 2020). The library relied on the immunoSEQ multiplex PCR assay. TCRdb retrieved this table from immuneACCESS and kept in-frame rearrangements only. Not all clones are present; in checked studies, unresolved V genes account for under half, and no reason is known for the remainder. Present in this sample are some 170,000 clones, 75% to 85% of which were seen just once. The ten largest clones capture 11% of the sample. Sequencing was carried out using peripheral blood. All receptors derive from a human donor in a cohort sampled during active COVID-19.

The CDR3 DNA follows: TGTGCCAGTACCATGGGGCCAGGGGGCATCAATGAGCAGTTCTTC. It is translated as CASTMGPGGINEQFF. The chain employs TRBV19 and TRBJ2-1, with 8 bases matching TRBD1. The CDR3 extends over 15 amino acids. Germline loops: CDR1 LNHDA, CDR2 SQIVND (reference sequence). V shed 7 bases and J 6 bases; nucleotides not matched to a gene: 11. Complete variable domain (other parts from reference TRBV19 and TRBJ2-1): DGGITQSPKYLFRKEGQNVTLSCEQNLNHDAMYWYRQDPGQGLRLIYYSQIVNDFQKGDIAEGYSVSREKKESFPLTVTSAQKNPTAFYLCASTMGPGGINEQFFGPGTRLTVL.

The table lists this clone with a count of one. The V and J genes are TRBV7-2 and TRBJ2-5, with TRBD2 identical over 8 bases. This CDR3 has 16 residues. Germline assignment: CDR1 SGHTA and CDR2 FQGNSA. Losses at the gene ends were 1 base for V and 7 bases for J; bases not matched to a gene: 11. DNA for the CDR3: TGTGCCAGCAGCTTAGAAAGTGGCGGGGGGTTCCGGACCCAGTACTTC. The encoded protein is CASSLESGGGFRTQYF.

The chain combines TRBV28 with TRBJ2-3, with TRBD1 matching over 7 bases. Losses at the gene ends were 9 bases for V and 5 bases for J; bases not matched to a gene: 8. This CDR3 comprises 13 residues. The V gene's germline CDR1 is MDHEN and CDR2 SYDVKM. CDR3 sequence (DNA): TGTGCCAGTGCCGGGACAGATTTAGATACGCAGTATTTT. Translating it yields CASAGTDLDTQYF. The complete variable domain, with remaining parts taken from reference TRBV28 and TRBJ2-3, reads DVKVTQSSRYLVKRTGEKVFLECVQDMDHENMFWYRQDPGLGLRLIYFSYDVKMKEKGDIPEGYSVSREKKERFSLILESASTNQTSMYLCASAGTDLDTQYFGPGTRLTVL.

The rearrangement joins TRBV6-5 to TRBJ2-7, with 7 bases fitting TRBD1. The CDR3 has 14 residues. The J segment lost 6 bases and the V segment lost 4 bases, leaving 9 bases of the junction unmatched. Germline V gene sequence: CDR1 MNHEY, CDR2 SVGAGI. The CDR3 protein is CASSSITGDVEQYF. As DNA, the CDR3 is TGTGCCAGCAGTTCCATAACAGGGGACGTCGAGCAGTACTTC.

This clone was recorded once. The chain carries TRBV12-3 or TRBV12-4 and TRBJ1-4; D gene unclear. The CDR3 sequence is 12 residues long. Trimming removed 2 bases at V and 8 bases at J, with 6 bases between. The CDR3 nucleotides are TGTGCCAGCAGTTTACGGGAGGAAAAACTGTTTTTT. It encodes CASSLREEKLFF.

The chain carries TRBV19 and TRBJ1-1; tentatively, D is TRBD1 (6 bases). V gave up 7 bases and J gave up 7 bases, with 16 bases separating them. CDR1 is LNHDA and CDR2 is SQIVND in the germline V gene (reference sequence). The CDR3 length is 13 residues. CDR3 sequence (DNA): TGTGCCAGTACTTCGAGGGGGAACGGTGAAGCTTTCTTT. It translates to CASTSRGNGEAFF.

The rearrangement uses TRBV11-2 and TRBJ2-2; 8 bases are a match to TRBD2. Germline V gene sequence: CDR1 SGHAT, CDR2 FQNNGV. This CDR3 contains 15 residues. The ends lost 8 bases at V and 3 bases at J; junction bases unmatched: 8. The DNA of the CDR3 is TGTGCCAGCGATCCGGGGGGGGGCGACACCGGGGAGCTGTTTTTT. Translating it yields CASDPGGGDTGELFF.

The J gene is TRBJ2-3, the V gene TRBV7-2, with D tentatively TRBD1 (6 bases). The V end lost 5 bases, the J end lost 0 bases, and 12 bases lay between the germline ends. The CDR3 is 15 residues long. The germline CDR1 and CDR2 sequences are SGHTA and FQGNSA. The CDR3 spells CASSPGDISTDTQYF. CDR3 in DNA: TGTGCCAGCAGCCCCGGGGACATTAGCACAGATACGCAGTATTTT.

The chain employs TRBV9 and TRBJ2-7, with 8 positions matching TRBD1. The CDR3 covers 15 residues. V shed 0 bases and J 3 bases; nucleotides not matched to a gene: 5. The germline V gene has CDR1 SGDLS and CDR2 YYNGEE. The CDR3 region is CASSVDGTGGYEQYF. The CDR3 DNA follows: TGTGCCAGCAGCGTAGATGGAACAGGGGGCTACGAGCAGTACTTC.

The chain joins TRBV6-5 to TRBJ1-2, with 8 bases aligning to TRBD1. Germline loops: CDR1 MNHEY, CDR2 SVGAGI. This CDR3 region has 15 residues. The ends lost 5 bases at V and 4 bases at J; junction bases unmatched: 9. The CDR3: CASSTLTGDGYGYTF. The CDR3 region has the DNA TGTGCCAGCAGTACCTTGACAGGGGACGGCTATGGCTACACCTTC.

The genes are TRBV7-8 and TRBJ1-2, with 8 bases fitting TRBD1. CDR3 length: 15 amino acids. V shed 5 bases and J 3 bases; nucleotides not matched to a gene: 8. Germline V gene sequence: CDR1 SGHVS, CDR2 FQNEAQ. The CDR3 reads CASSPGTGPYYGYTF. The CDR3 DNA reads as TGTGCCAGCAGCCCCGGGACAGGACCTTACTATGGCTACACCTTC. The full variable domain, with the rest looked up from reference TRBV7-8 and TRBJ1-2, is GAGVSQSPRYKVAKRGQDVALRCDPISGHVSLFWYQQALGQGPEFLTYFQNEAQLDKSGLPSDRFFAERPEGSVSTLKIQRTQQEDSAVYLCASSPGTGPYYGYTFGSGTRLTVV.

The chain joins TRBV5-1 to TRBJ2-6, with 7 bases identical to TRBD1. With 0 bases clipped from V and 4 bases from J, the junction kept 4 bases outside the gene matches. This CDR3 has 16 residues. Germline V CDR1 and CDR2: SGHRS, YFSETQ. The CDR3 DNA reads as TGCGCCAGCAGCTTGGACAGGGGAGCCGGGGCCAACGTCCTGACTTTC. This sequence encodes CASSLDRGAGANVLTF.